The present T cell receptor (beta chain) was sequenced within a study of T cell responses to AZD1222 COVID-19 vaccine. Study-wide points: Repertoire sampling was restricted to post-peak T cell response timepoints. Baseline seropositives among AZD1222 recipients totaled only six or seven.

The germline V and J ends were trimmed by 3 bases and 0 bases, with 11 bases remaining between them. The CDR3 spans 16 residues. Germline V gives CDR1 LGHNA, CDR2 YSLEER. About this clone itself: No antigen is known for it.

Repertoires were generated with immunoSEQ multiplex PCR, while TCRdb's copy carries only in-frame clones and drops some. The table has about 62,000 clones, roughly 80% seen once. This receptor was obtained from an adult in good health. Sequencing was performed on peripheral blood, taken on day 0 of AZD1222 vaccination. The chain carries TRBV4-3 and TRBJ2-2; the D call may be TRBD1 or TRBD2 (5 bases each). The CDR3 loop is CASSHPGTTNTGELFF. DNA of the CDR3: TGCGCCAGCAGCCACCCCGGGACCACGAACACCGGGGAGCTGTTTTTT.